These T cell receptor beta chains were read from a single sample in a study of blood T cell repertoires in COVID-19. Libraries were prepared by immunoSEQ multiplex PCR; TCRdb keeps only in-frame clonotypes and omits some of them. The sample consists of tens of thousands of clones, approximately 80% of them appearing once. The sequenced sample consisted of peripheral blood. Receptors originate from a man aged 70-80 years with acute or convalescent COVID-19. The CDR3 runs from the conserved cysteine through the conserved F or W. Each record gives: CDR3 protein, CDR3 DNA, clone size, J gene, V gene, D gene. The D gene is left open where the match is weak. Clone size is given for some rows only: seen once, a few or many times, or a class if the clone is expanded.

cdr3_aa: CAWTRQGHEQYF
cdr3_nt: TGTGCCTGGACCCGCCAGGGCCACGAGCAGTACTTC
clone_size: NA
j_call: TRBJ2-7
v_call: TRBV30
d_call: NA

cdr3_aa: CASSHTGGFGGANVLTF
cdr3_nt: TGTGCCAGCAGCCACACGGGGGGATTCGGCGGGGCCAACGTCCTGACTTTC
clone_size: few
j_call: TRBJ2-6
v_call: TRBV3-1/TRBV3-2
d_call: TRBD2

cdr3_aa: CASSGQGNTEAFF
cdr3_nt: TGTGCCAGCAGTGGACAGGGGAACACTGAAGCTTTCTTT
clone_size: NA
j_call: TRBJ1-1
v_call: TRBV12-3/TRBV12-4
d_call: TRBD1

cdr3_aa: CASSLGGLAGQTNTGELFF
cdr3_nt: TGCGCCAGCAGCTTGGGAGGACTAGCGGGCCAAACGAACACCGGGGAGCTGTTTTTT
clone_size: NA
j_call: TRBJ2-2
v_call: TRBV5-1
d_call: TRBD2

cdr3_aa: CASSSFPNSPLHF
cdr3_nt: TGTGCCAGCAGCTCGTTTCCGAATTCACCCCTCCACTTT
clone_size: NA
j_call: TRBJ1-6
v_call: TRBV27
d_call: NA

cdr3_aa: CASGVRASGGETQYF
cdr3_nt: TGCGCCAGCGGGGTAAGGGCTAGCGGGGGAGAGACCCAGTACTTC
clone_size: NA
j_call: TRBJ2-5
v_call: TRBV4-1
d_call: TRBD2

cdr3_aa: CASSPGLAGGNTGELFF
cdr3_nt: TGTGCCAGCAGCCCTGGACTAGCGGGGGGAAACACCGGGGAGCTGTTTTTT
clone_size: NA
j_call: TRBJ2-2
v_call: TRBV5-4
d_call: TRBD2

cdr3_aa: CASSPTRTGELFF
cdr3_nt: TGCGCCAGCAGTCCAACTCGCACCGGGGAGCTGTTTTTT
clone_size: NA
j_call: TRBJ2-2
v_call: TRBV10-2
d_call: NA

cdr3_aa: CASRLHQGGATNEKLFF
cdr3_nt: TGTGCAAGTCGCTTACATCAAGGGGGTGCAACTAATGAAAAACTGTTTTTT
clone_size: once
j_call: TRBJ1-4
v_call: TRBV12-2
d_call: NA

cdr3_aa: CSVSQGANSPLHF
cdr3_nt: TGCAGCGTGAGCCAGGGGGCCAATTCACCCCTCCACTTT
clone_size: NA
j_call: TRBJ1-6
v_call: TRBV29-1
d_call: TRBD1

cdr3_aa: CASSPLGGQSQETQYF
cdr3_nt: TGCGCCAGCAGCCCCCTGGGGGGTCAGTCTCAAGAGACCCAGTACTTC
clone_size: NA
j_call: TRBJ2-5
v_call: TRBV5-1
d_call: NA

cdr3_aa: CASSFRGGKNEQFF
cdr3_nt: TGTGCCAGCAGTTTCCGGGGGGGAAAAAATGAGCAGTTCTTC
clone_size: NA
j_call: TRBJ2-1
v_call: TRBV28
d_call: TRBD2

cdr3_aa: CASSAGGTNYGYTF
cdr3_nt: TGCGCCAGCAGCGCGGGGGGTACTAACTATGGCTACACCTTC
clone_size: NA
j_call: TRBJ1-2
v_call: TRBV5-1
d_call: NA

cdr3_aa: CASSPGTGDQPQHF
cdr3_nt: TGCGCCAGCAGCCCCGGGACAGGGGACCAGCCCCAGCATTTT
clone_size: NA
j_call: TRBJ1-5
v_call: TRBV5-1
d_call: TRBD1

cdr3_aa: CASSESELAGGRDYSTDTQYF
cdr3_nt: TGCGCCAGCAGTGAGTCGGAGCTAGCGGGGGGGAGGGATTATAGCACAGATACGCAGTATTTT
clone_size: NA
j_call: TRBJ2-3
v_call: TRBV10-2
d_call: TRBD2